The sequence of this TCR beta chain was determined in a study of blood T cell repertoires in COVID-19. As for the study in general: COVID-19 samples collected from the United States, Italy and Spain covered acute and convalescent phases. PBMCs, B-cell-depleted T cells, or T cells provided the cDNA or gDNA that made up the material.

V lost 0 bases to trimming and J lost 4 bases; unmatched junction nucleotides: 1. CDR3 size: 14 residues. The germline CDR1 and CDR2 sequences are SNHLY and FYNNEI. The data were produced by immunoSEQ multiplex PCR, yet TCRdb's version contains in-frame clones alone and is incomplete. The sample lists 90,000 or so clones, around nine tenths occurring once. Source material: peripheral blood. The chain employs TRBV2 and TRBJ1-1; 8 bases fit TRBD1. The TCR sequence derives from a woman aged 60-75 years with COVID-19, enrolled during active disease. In DNA, the CDR3 is TGTGCCAGCAGTGAAGCGACAGGGGTCACTGAAGCTTTCTTT. Residues: CASSEATGVTEAFF. The whole variable domain, filled in from reference TRBV2 and TRBJ1-1, reads EPEVTQTPSHQVTQMGQEVILRCVPISNHLYFYWYRQILGQKVEFLVSFYNNEISEKSEIFDDQFSVERPDGSNFTLKIRSTKLEDSAMYFCASSEATGVTEAFFGQGTRLTVV.